Reported below is one TCR beta chain. Antigen unknown. This specimen comes from a study of T cell responses to AZD1222 COVID-19 vaccine. Study-level findings and limits: Baseline serostatus was positive in only six AZD1222 recipients. Rises in breadth and depth of Spike-specific TCRs came after two AZD1222 doses. White British ancestry dominated among donors, who included more females, and clonal diversity was possibly underestimated.

Assay used: immunoSEQ multiplex PCR; TCRdb lists only in-frame clones, some missing. The profile covers 250,000 to 300,000 clones, with around 93% appearing a single time and less than 0.6% taken by the ten largest. The V gene lost 2 bases and the J gene lost 6 bases, with 18 bases spanning the gap. Germline values: CDR1 SGDLS, CDR2 YYNGEE. This CDR3 has 17 amino acids. The chain links TRBV9 to TRBJ1-6; D might be TRBD1 (5 bases). The starting material was peripheral blood, obtained 28 days after the second AZD1222 dose. The clonotype was recovered from an adult who received the AZD1222 COVID-19 vaccine. CDR3 sequence: CASSVAHGGRTNSPLHF. The CDR3 DNA follows: TGTGCCAGCAGCGTCGCCCACGGGGGGAGGACTAATTCACCCCTCCACTTT.